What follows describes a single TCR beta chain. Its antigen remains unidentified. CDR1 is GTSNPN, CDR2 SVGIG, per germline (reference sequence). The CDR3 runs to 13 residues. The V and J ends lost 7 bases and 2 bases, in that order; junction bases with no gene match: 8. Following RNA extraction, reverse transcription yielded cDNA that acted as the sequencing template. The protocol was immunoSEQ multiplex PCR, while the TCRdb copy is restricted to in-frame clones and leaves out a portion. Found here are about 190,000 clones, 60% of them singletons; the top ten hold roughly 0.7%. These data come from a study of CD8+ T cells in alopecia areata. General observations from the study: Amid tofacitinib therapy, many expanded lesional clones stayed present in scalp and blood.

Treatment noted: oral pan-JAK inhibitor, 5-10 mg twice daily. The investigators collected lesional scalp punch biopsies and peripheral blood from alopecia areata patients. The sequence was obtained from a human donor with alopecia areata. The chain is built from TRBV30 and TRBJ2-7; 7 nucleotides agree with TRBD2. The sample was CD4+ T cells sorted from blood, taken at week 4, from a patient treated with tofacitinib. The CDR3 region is CAFSRGVAYEQYF. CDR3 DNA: TGTGCCTTCTCACGGGGGGTTGCCTACGAGCAGTACTTC.